The 11 T cell receptor beta chains below were found in one sample sequenced in a study of shared clonotypes between healthy human individuals. TCRdb keeps only in-frame clones here, not all; method: immunoSEQ multiplex PCR. This sample has roughly 1 million clones, with about 75% found just once. Material: memory CD4+ T cells sorted from blood. The subset here: CD45RA-negative fraction. These receptors were obtained from a man aged 18 to 29 in good health.

The CDR3, as DNA: TGTGCCAGCAGCCCTCGGGACAGGGGGCTAAACTATGGCTACACCTTC. Translating gives CASSPRDRGLNYGYTF. The rearrangement joins TRBV7-6 to TRBJ1-2; 12 bases align to TRBD1. The CDR3 covers 16 residues. V was pared by 5 bases and J by 2 bases, with 6 bases of the junction left unmatched. Germline CDR1 and CDR2: SGHVS and FNYEAQ.

The chain carries TRBV21-1 and TRBJ1-4; the table's TRBD1 call for D was not verified on the DNA. TRBV21-1 is tagged as a pseudogene. The CDR3 has 19 residues. This chain's CDR3 is CASSKPTGGPAQRGEKLFF. CDR3 in DNA: TGTGCCAGCAGCAAACCGACAGGGGGCCCCGCGCAGCGGGGGGAAAAACTGTTTTTT.

The gene calls are TRBV30 and TRBJ2-5; D is unresolved. CDR1 is GTSNPN and CDR2 is SVGIG in the germline V gene (reference sequence). The CDR3 extends over 13 amino acids. Trimming removed 1 base at V and 0 bases at J, with 6 bases between. The CDR3 loop reads CAWSEKYQETQYF. CDR3 DNA: TGTGCCTGGAGTGAGAAATACCAAGAGACCCAGTACTTC.

This chain connects TRBV11-2 to TRBJ1-1; D is possibly TRBD1 (5 bases). The CDR3 sequence is 14 residues long. Germline lookup yields CDR1 SGHAT and CDR2 FQNNGV. V lost 5 bases, J lost 2 bases, and 12 bases lay in between. CDR3 in amino acids: CASSLGHANTEAFF. The CDR3 region has the DNA TGTGCCAGCAGCCTCGGACACGCTAACACTGAAGCTTTCTTT.

The chain has TRBV6-1 and TRBJ2-4; D may be TRBD1 or TRBD2 (6 bases each). This CDR3 region has 13 residues. CDR1 is MNHNS and CDR2 is SASEGT in the germline V gene. V dropped 5 bases and J dropped 7 bases, with 12 bases sitting between them. The CDR3: CASSPQGRNIQYF. The CDR3 bases are TGTGCCAGCAGTCCCCAGGGGAGGAACATTCAGTACTTC.

This chain uses TRBV15 with TRBJ2-7; D is possibly TRBD1 or TRBD2 (6 bases each). Germline V gene sequence: CDR1 LNHNV, CDR2 YYDKDF (reference sequence). V was pared by 0 bases and J by 4 bases, with 13 bases between. The length of the CDR3 is 15 residues. The CDR3 loop is CATSRDAGGRYEQYF. In DNA form, the CDR3 reads TGTGCCACCAGCAGAGATGCCGGGGGCAGGTACGAGCAGTACTTC.

CDR3 nucleotides: TGTGCCAGTAGTATGACAGGGACGAACACTGAAGCTTTCTTT. Its protein product is CASSMTGTNTEAFF. V gene TRBV19 combines with J gene TRBJ1-1; 7 bases map to TRBD1. Germline V gene sequence: CDR1 LNHDA, CDR2 SQIVND (reference sequence). CDR3 size: 14 residues. V lost 3 bases to trimming and J lost 1 base; unmatched junction nucleotides: 2.

V usage is TRBV18 and J usage is TRBJ2-7, with D tentatively TRBD2 (5 bases). CDR3 length: 16 residues. The germline V gene encodes CDR1 KGHSH and CDR2 LQKENI. V gave up 1 base and J gave up 2 bases, with 15 bases separating them. The CDR3 DNA reads as TGTGCCAGCTCACCACAGGGCGAGGTGGGAGCCTACGAGCAGTACTTC. Protein product: CASSPQGEVGAYEQYF.

This clone was counted a few times. V gene TRBV2 combines with J gene TRBJ1-5; D ambiguous. Germline V CDR1 and CDR2: SNHLY, FYNNEI. V dropped 2 bases and J dropped 11 bases, with 10 bases sitting between them. The CDR3 runs 12 residues. The CDR3 sequence is CASSEIGTSQHF. The CDR3 DNA sequence: TGTGCCAGCAGTGAAATAGGCACGTCCCAGCATTTT.

The chain employs TRBV6-6 and TRBJ1-4, with unresolved D. V lost 2 bases, J lost 0 bases, and 4 bases lay in between. The germline V gene encodes CDR1 MNHNY and CDR2 SVGAGI (reference sequence). This CDR3 has 14 residues. The CDR3 DNA reads as TGTGCCAGCAGTTACGGGGCAACTAATGAAAAACTGTTTTTT. Encoded protein: CASSYGATNEKLFF.

The chain employs TRBV28 and TRBJ1-6, with D possibly matching TRBD1 (6 bases). V was shortened by 2 bases and J by 9 bases, with 11 bases between the two germline ends. CDR1 is MDHEN, CDR2 SYDVKM, per germline. The CDR3 totals 14 residues. This CDR3 reads CASSLRQVASPLHF. In DNA, the CDR3 is TGTGCCAGCAGTTTACGACAGGTTGCTTCACCCCTCCACTTT.